A single T cell receptor beta chain is shown here with its context. This entry comes from a study of blood T cell repertoires in COVID-19. Overall study: Acute-phase and convalescent COVID-19 samples originated in the United States, Italy and Spain. Nucleic acid was either cDNA or gDNA, and it came from T cells, B-cell-depleted T cells, or PBMCs.

This CDR3 has 18 residues. The germline V gene has CDR1 PRHDT and CDR2 FYEKMQ (reference sequence). The V gene end was trimmed by 4 bases and the J gene end by 4 bases; junction bases not matched to a gene: 15. Methods used by the authors: Amplification of reference gene primers provided the estimated nucleated cell counts. TCRdb's copy holds only in-frame clones and misses some; the assay was immunoSEQ multiplex PCR. The DNA gave D and trimming, while V, J and clone size come from that table. The sample carries 30,000 to 40,000 clones, 82% recorded once. The chain is built from TRBV13 and TRBJ1-2, with 10 bases that match TRBD1. Material: peripheral blood. The sequence derives from a man older than 75 with active or convalescent COVID-19. The CDR3 region has the DNA TGTGCCAGCAGCTCAACTTTTGGGGGGACAGGGGACCGCTATGGCTACACCTTC. Protein sequence: CASSSTFGGTGDRYGYTF.